This TCR beta chain is drawn from a study of tumor-infiltrating lymphocytes in primary liver carcinoma. A remark on this clonotype: One end of the junction does not line up with germline, which may come from a read error.

DNA and RNA were both co-extracted from 20-30 mg of bulk tissue that had not been sorted. Patients' primary liver carcinoma was surgically resected. Patients were treatment-naive with chronic HBV infection. This CDR3 contains 13 residues. Germline CDR1 SGHAT, CDR2 FQNNGV. A constant-region primer served to make TCR beta cDNA from about 0.5 ug total RNA. Slightly modified ARM-PCR with three nested multiplex PCR rounds yielded TCR beta libraries. Investigators reported that the first two PCR rounds, at about 11 cycles each, used TRBV1-TRBV30 forward primers with a C-beta reverse primer. TCRdb analysed the multiplex PCR reads with MiXCR anew, one entry per CDR3 protein. Found here are more than 30,000 distinct CDR3 sequences, around 80% of them singletons; the top ten hold 35% to 40%.

V and J are TRBV11-2 and TRBJ1-4, with D unresolved. Sequenced material: tumor-adjacent normal liver tissue. The sequence derives from a man aged 35 to 55 with primary liver carcinoma and hepatitis B virus infection. CDR3 region: CASSLPWDEKLFF. CDR3 DNA: TGTGCCAGCAGCCTCCCGTGGGATGAGAAACTGTTTTTT.